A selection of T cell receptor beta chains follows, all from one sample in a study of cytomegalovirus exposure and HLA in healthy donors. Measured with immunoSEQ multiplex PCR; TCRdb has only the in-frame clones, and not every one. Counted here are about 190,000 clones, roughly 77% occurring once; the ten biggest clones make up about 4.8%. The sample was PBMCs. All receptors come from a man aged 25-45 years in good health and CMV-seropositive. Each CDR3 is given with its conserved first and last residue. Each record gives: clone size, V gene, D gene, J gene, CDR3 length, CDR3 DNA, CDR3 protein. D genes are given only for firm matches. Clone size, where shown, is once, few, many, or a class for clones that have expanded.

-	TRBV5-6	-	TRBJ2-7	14	TGTGCCAGCAGTTGGGGGGTCGGAGCCTACGAGCAGTACTTC	CASSWGVGAYEQYF
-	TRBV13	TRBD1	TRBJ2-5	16	TGTGCCAGCAGCTTCCTTTGGCAGGGGGTGGGAGAGACCCAGTACTTC	CASSFLWQGVGETQYF
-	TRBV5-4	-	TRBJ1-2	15	TGTGCCAGCAGCTTGAGTAGGGGATCTGTAGTCGGCTACACCTTC	CASSLSRGSVVGYTF
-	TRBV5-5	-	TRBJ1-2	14	TGTGCCAGCAGCTTGGAGAGGGGGTTCTATGGCTACACCTTC	CASSLERGFYGYTF
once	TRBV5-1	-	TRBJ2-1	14	TGCGCCAGCAGCTTTACTAGCACCTACAATGAGCAGTTCTTC	CASSFTSTYNEQFF
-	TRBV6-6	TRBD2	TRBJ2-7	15	TGTGCCAGCAGTTACGGACTAGCCGACCTCTACGAGCAGTACTTC	CASSYGLADLYEQYF
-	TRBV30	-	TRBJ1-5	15	TGTGCCTGGAGTGTACGGGTCCAAAGCAATCAGCCCCAGCATTTT	CAWSVRVQSNQPQHF
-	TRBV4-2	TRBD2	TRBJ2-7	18	TGTGCCAGCAGCCAGGGGGGACTAGCGGGAGGGCTCTCCTACGAGCAGTACTTC	CASSQGGLAGGLSYEQYF
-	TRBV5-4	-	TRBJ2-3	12	TGTGCCAGCAGCCACATCACAGATACGCAGTATTTT	CASSHITDTQYF
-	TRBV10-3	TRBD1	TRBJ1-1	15	TGTGCCATCAGGACCACCGGGACAGGGGGCACTGAAGCTTTCTTT	CAIRTTGTGGTEAFF
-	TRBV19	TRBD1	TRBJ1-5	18	TGTGCCAGTAGTCAGGACCTCGGACAGGGCGGATTCAATCAGCCCCAGCATTTT	CASSQDLGQGGFNQPQHF
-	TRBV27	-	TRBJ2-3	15	TGTGCCAGCCGAGGGACTCCTACTCACACAGATACGCAGTATTTT	CASRGTPTHTDTQYF
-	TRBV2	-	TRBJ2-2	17	TGTGCCAGCAGTGAAGCGCAGGGGACGACGAACACCGGGGAGCTGCTTTTT	CASSEAQGTTNTGELLF
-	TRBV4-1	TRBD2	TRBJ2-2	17	TGCGCCAGCAGCAAGCCGGGACTAGCGGGAGGAGGCGGGGAGCTGTTTTTT	CASSKPGLAGGGGELFF
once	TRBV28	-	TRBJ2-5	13	TGTGCCAGCAGGGTACAGATACAAGAGACCCAGTACTTC	CASRVQIQETQYF
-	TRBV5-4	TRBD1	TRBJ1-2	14	TGTGCCAGCAGCTTAGGGACAGTCGACTATGGCTACACCTTC	CASSLGTVDYGYTF
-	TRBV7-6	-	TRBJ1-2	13	TGTGCCAGCAGCTTAGGACAAATGCAGGGCTACACCTTC	CASSLGQMQGYTF
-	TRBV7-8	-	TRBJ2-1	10	TGTGCCAGCAACTCCAATGAGCAGTTCTTC	CASNSNEQFF
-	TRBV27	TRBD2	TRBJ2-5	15	TGTGCCAGCAGTCTTGGTGGGAGGGCTGGGGAGACCCAGTACTTC	CASSLGGRAGETQYF
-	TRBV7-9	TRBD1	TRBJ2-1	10	TGTGCCAGCAGCTCCGCAGGGGGACTCTTC	CASSSAGGLF
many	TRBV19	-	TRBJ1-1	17	TGTGCCAGTACCCCCAGGGCAGGACGAATTAGGGACACTGAAGCTTTCTTT	CASTPRAGRIRDTEAFF
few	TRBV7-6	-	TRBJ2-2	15	TGTGCCAGCAGCTTAGCTTGGGCGACCACCGGGGAGCTGTTTTTT	CASSLAWATTGELFF
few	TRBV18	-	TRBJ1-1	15	TGTGCCAGCTCACCACTTGGACAAATGAACACTGAAGCTTTCTTT	CASSPLGQMNTEAFF
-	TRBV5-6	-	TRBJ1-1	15	TGTGCCAGCAGCTCTCCGGGAGCATCGAACACTGAAGCTTTCTTT	CASSSPGASNTEAFF
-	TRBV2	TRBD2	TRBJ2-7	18	TGTGCCAGCAGTCCCGCCCGCGCGGGAGAATCGTGGTCCTACGAGCAGTACTTC	CASSPARAGESWSYEQYF
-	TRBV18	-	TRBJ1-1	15	TGTGCCAGCTCACCCGGGCAGGGGATGAACACTGAAGCTTTCTTT	CASSPGQGMNTEAFF
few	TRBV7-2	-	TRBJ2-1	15	TGTGCCAGCAGCTTCATGCAGGGCCGTTTAAATGAGCAGTTCTTC	CASSFMQGRLNEQFF
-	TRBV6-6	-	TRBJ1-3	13	TGTGCCAGCAACGGGGGCTCTGGAAACACCATATATTTT	CASNGGSGNTIYF
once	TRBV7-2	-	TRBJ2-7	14	TGTGCCAGCAGCTTAATAACTAGCCGCGACGAGCAGTACTTC	CASSLITSRDEQYF
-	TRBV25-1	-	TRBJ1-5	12	TGTGCCAGCGGGAGACTGGATCAGCCCCAGCATTTT	CASGRLDQPQHF
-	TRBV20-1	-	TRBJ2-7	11	TGCAGTGCCCGTCGGGGGACCGCCCAGTACTTC	CSARRGTAQYF
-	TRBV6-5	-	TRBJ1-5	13	TGTGCCAGCAGCAGTGTGGGCAATCAGCCCCAGCATTTT	CASSSVGNQPQHF
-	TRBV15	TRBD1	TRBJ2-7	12	TGTGCCACCGGGACAGGTTCTGTCGAGCAGTACTTC	CATGTGSVEQYF
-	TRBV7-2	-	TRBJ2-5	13	TGTGCCAGCAGCTTAGTTACCGTAGCGACCCAGTACTTC	CASSLVTVATQYF
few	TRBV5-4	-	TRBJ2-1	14	TGTGCCAGCAGCTTGGGTCAGGTTCTCGGTGAGCAGTTCTTC	CASSLGQVLGEQFF
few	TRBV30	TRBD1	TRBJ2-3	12	TGTGCCTGGAGTCCGGGACAGGGTGTACAGTATTTT	CAWSPGQGVQYF
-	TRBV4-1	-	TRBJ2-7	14	TGCGCCAGCAGCCTAACTCTGAGCTCCTACGAGCAGTACTTC	CASSLTLSSYEQYF
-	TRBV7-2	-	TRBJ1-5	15	TGTGCCAGCAGCTTAGAGTCGACAGAGCATCAGCCCCAGCATTTT	CASSLESTEHQPQHF
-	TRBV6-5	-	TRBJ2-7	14	TGTGCCAGCAGTTATCGGGAAAGCTCCTACGAGCAGTACTTC	CASSYRESSYEQYF
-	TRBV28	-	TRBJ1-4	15	TGTGCCAGCAGGGGAAGTCGGGGGGCTCAGGAAAAACTGTTTTTT	CASRGSRGAQEKLFF
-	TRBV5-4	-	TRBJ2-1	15	TGTGCCAGCAGCCCAGGGTCTAGCTCCTACAATGAGCAGTTCTTC	CASSPGSSSYNEQFF
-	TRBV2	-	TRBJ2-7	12	TGTGCCAGCAGACAAGACAGCCGGGAGCAGTACTTC	CASRQDSREQYF
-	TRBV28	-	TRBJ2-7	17	TGTGCCAGCAGTTTCCTTTCCCGGGGGTCTGGAGACTACGAGCAGTACTTC	CASSFLSRGSGDYEQYF
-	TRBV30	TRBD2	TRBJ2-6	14	TGTGCCTGGAGAGCGGGGATTGGGGCCAACGTCCTGACTTTC	CAWRAGIGANVLTF
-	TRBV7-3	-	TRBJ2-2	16	TGTGCCAGCAGTTCATTGGGGCGGCCCAACACCGGGGAGCTGTTTTTT	CASSSLGRPNTGELFF
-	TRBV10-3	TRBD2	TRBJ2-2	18	TGTGCCACCCAGAGCGGTACTAGCGGGGCGTTGAACACCGGGGAGCTGTTTTTT	CATQSGTSGALNTGELFF
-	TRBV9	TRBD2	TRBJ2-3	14	TGTGCCAGCAGCGTAGACCCCGGGGGGGATACGCAGTATTTT	CASSVDPGGDTQYF
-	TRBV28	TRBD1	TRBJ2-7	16	TGTGCCAGCAGTGCCCCGAATAGACAGGGGACCTACGAGCAGTACTTC	CASSAPNRQGTYEQYF
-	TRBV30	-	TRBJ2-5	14	TGTGCCTGGAGTGAGGGAGGGGGACCGAAGACCCAGTACTTC	CAWSEGGGPKTQYF
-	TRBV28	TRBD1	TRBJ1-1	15	TGTGCCAGCTCATCCGGGACAGGGGGTCGGTCTGAAGCTTTCTTT	CASSSGTGGRSEAFF
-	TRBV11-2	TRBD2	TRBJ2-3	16	TGTGCCAGCAGCTCCCGAGCGGGGGCCCTCACAGATACGCAGTATTTT	CASSSRAGALTDTQYF
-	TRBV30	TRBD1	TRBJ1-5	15	TGTGCCTGGAGTCGAGGGGGGACAGAAAATCAGCCCCAGCATTTT	CAWSRGGTENQPQHF
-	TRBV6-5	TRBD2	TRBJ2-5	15	TGTGCCAGCAGTTATAGGGGCGGGAGAGGAGAGACCCAGTACTTC	CASSYRGGRGETQYF
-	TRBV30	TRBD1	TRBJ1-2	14	TGTGCCTGGACCGGGACAGGGGTTTTGGCTGGCTACACCTTC	CAWTGTGVLAGYTF